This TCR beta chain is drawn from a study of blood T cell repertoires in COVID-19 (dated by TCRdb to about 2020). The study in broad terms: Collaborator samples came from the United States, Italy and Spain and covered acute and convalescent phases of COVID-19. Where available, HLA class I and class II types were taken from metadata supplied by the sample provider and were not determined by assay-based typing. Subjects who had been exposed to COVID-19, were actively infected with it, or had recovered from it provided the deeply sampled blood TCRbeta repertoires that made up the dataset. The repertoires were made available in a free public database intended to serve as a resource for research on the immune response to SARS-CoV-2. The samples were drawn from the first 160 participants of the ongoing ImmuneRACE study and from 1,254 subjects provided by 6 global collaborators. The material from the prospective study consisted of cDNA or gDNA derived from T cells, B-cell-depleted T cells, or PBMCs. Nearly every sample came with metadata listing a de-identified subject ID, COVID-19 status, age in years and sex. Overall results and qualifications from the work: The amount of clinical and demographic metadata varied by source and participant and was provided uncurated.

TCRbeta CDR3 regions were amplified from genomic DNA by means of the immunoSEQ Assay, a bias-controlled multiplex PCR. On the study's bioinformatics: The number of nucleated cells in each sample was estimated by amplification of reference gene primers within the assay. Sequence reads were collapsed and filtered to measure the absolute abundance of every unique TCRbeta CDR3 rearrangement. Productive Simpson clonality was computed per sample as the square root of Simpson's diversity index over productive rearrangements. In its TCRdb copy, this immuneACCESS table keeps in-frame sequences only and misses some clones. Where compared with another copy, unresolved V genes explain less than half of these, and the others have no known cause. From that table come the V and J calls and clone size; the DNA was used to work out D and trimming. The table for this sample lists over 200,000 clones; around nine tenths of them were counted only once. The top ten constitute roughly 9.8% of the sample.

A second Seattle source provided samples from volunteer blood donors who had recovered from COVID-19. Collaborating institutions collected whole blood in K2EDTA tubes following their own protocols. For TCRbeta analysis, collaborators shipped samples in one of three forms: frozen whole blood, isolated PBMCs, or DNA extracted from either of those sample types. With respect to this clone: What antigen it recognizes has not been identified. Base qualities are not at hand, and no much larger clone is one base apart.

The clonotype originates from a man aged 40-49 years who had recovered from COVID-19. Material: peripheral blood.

The nucleotides are TGCGCCAGCAGCTTGGACAGGACCTCCTACGAGCAGTACTTC. The resulting protein is CASSLDRTSYEQYF. Recombination joined TRBV5-1 with TRBJ2-7, and perhaps TRBD1 as D gene, on 5 matching bases. V is pared back by 0 bases and J by 0 bases, with 7 bases lying between the germline termini. Looking up the germline V gene yields CDR1 SGHRS and CDR2 YFSETQ. CDR3 length: 14 amino acids, cysteine to phenylalanine. Kept here is only the CDR3 DNA, which spans 42 bases and is read in frame from base 1.